This T cell receptor beta chain was identified in a study of beta chain features in type 1 diabetes. Study results and limitations: It was possible that PCR favored shorter templates, equally so in patients and controls.

This clone showed up just a few times. The antigen is unknown. V was clipped by 4 bases and J by 2 bases, with 12 bases between them. CDR3 length: 14 amino acids. CDR1 SGDLS and CDR2 YYNGEE come from the germline V gene. What was sequenced were expressed TCRB transcripts, since all of the isolated RNA had been reverse transcribed. Method: immunoSEQ multiplex PCR; TCRdb's copy keeps in-frame clones and lacks some. Of 120,000 to 150,000 clones in the sample, around a tenth were seen once. This sequence was found in a woman aged 35 to 49 in good health. This chain connects TRBV9 to TRBJ1-1, with a tentative D call TRBD1 (6 bases). Sequencing was done on a sample of central memory CD4+ T cells from blood. The CDR3 spells CASSPGTLNTEAFF. The CDR3 DNA follows: TGTGCCAGCAGCCCTGGGACACTCAACACTGAAGCTTTCTTT.